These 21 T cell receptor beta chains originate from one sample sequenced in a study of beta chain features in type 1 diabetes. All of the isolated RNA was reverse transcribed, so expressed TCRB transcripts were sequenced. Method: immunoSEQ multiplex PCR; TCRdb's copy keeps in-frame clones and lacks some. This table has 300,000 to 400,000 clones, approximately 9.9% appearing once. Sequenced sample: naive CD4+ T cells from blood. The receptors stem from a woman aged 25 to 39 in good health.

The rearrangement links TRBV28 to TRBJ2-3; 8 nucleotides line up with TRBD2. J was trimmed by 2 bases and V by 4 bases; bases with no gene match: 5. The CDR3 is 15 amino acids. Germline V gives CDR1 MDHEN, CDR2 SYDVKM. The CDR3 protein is CASSWTSSYTDTQYF. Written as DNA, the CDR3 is TGTGCCAGCAGTTGGACTAGCAGTTACACAGATACGCAGTATTTT.

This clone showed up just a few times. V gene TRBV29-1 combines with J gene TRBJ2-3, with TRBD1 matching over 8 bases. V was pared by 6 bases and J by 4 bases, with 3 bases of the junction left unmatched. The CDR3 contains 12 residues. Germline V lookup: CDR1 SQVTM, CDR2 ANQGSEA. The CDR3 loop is CSVATGADTQYF. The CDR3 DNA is TGCAGCGTCGCGACAGGGGCAGATACGCAGTATTTT.

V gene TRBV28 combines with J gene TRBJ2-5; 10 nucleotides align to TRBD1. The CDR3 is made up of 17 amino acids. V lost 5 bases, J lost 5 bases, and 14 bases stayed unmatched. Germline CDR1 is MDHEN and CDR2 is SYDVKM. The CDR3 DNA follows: TGTGCCAGCAGTCCCCGAAGGACAGGGGGTGTTTTGGAGACCCAGTACTTC. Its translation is CASSPRRTGGVLETQYF.

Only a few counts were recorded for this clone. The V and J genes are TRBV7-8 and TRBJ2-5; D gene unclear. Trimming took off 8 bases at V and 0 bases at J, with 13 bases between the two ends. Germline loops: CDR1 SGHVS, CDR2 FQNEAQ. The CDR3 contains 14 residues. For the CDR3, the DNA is TGTGCCAGCTCTCTTACAACAGACCAAGAGACCCAGTACTTC. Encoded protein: CASSLTTDQETQYF.

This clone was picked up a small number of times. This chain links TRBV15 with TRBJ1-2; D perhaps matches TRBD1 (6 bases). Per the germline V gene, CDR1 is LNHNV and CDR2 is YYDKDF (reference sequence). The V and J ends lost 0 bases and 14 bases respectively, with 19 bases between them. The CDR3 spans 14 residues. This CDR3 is CATSRDGGAYPKTF. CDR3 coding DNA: TGTGCCACCAGCAGAGATGGGGGGGCCTACCCTAAGACCTTC.

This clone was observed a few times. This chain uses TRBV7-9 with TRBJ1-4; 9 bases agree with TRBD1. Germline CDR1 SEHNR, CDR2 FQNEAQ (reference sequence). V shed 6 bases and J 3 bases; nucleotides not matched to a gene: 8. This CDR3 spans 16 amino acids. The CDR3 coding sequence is TGTGCCAGCAGTCGACGGACAGGGGCTGCTAATGAAAAACTGTTTTTT. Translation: CASSRRTGAANEKLFF.

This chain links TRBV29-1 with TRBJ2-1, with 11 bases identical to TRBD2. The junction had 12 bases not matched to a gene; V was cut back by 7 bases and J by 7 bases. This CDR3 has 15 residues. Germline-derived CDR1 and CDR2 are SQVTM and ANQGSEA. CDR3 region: CSALGLPSGRNEQFF. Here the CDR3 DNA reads TGCAGCGCTCTGGGGCTCCCTAGCGGGAGGAATGAGCAGTTCTTC.

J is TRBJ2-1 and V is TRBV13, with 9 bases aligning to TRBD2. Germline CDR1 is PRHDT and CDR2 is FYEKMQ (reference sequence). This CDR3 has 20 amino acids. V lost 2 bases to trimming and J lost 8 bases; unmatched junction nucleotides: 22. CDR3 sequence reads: CASSLRSSWSSGISRDEQFF. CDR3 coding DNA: TGTGCCAGCAGCTTAAGGAGCTCTTGGTCTAGCGGGATATCGAGGGATGAGCAGTTCTTC.

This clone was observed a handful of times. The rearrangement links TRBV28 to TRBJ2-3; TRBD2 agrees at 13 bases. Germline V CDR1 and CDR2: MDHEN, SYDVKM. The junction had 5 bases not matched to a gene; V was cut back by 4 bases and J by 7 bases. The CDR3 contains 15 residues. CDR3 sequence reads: CASSSGLAGINTQYF. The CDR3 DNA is TGTGCCAGCAGTTCGGGACTAGCGGGAATCAATACGCAGTATTTT.

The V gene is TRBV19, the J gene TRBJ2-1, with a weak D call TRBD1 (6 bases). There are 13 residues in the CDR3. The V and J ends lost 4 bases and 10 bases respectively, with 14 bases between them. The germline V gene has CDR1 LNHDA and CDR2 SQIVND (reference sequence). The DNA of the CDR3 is TGTGCCAGTAGTACCACAGGGTCCGGCGAGCAGTTCTTC. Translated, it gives CASSTTGSGEQFF.

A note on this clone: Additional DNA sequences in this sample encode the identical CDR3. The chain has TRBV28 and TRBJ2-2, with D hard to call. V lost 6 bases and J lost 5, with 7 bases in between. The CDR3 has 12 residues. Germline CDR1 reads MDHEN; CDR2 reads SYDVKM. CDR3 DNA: TGTGCCAGCAGCTCCCCTACCGGGGAGCTGTTTTTT. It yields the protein CASSSPTGELFF.

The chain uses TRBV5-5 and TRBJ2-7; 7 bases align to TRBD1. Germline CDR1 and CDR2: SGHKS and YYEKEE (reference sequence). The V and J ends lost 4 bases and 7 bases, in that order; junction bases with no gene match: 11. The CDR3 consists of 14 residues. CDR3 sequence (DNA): TGTGCCAGCAGCCAACAGGGGCCCTTGGGGGAGCAGTACTTC. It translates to CASSQQGPLGEQYF.

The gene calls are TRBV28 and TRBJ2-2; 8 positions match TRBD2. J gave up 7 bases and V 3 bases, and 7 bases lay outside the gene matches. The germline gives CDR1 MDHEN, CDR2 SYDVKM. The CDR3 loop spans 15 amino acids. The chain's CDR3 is CASSLSGSDHGELFF. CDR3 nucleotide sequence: TGTGCCAGCAGTTTGAGCGGGAGTGATCACGGGGAGCTGTTTTTT.

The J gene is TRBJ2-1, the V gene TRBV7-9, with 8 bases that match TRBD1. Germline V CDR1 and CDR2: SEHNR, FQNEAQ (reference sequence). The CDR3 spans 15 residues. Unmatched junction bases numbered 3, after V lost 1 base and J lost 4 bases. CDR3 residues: CASSLGTGSYNEQFF. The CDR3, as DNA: TGTGCCAGCAGCTTAGGGACAGGGAGTTACAATGAGCAGTTCTTC.

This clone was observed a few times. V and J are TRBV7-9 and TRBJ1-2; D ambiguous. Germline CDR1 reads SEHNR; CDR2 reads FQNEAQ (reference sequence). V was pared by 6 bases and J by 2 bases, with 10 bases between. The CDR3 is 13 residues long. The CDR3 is CASRNQRNYGYTF. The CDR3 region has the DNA TGTGCCAGCAGAAATCAGCGCAACTATGGCTACACCTTC.

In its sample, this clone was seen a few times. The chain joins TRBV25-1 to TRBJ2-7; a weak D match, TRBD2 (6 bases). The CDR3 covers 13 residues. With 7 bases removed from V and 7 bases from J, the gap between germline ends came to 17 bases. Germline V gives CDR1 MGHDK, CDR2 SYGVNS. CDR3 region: CASTGTWGWEQYF. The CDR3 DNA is TGTGCCAGCACCGGGACTTGGGGATGGGAGCAGTACTTC.

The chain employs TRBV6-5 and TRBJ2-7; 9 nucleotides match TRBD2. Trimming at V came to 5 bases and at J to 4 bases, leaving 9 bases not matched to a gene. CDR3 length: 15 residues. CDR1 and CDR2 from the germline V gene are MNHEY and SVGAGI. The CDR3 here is CASSPSGTSPYEQYF. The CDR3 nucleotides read TGTGCCAGCAGTCCAAGCGGGACTAGCCCTTACGAGCAGTACTTC.

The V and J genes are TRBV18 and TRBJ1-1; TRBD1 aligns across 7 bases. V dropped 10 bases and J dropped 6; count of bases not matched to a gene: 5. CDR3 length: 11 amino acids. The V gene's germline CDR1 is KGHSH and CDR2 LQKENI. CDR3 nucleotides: TGTGCCACCCAGGGGGGCTCTGAAGCTTTCTTT. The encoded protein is CATQGGSEAFF. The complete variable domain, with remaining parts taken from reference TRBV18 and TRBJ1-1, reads NAGVMQNPRHLVRRRGQEARLRCSPMKGHSHVYWYRQLPEEGLKFMVYLQKENIIDESGMPKERFSAEFPKEGPSILRIQQVVRGDSAAYFCATQGGSEAFFGQGTRLTVV.

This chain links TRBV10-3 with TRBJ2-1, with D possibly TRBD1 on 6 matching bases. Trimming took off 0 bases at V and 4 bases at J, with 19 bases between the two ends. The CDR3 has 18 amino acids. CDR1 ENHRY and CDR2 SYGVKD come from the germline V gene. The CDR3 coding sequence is TGTGCCATCAGTGAGTCCACAGGGAGAGGCAGGGTTTACAATGAGCAGTTCTTC. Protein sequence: CAISESTGRGRVYNEQFF.

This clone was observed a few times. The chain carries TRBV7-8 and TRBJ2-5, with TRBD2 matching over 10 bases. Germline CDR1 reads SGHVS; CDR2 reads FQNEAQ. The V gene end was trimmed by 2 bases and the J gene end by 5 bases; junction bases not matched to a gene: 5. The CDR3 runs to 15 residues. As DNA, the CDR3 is TGTGCCAGCAGCTTACTGGCTAGCGGGAGTGAGACCCAGTACTTC. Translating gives CASSLLASGSETQYF.

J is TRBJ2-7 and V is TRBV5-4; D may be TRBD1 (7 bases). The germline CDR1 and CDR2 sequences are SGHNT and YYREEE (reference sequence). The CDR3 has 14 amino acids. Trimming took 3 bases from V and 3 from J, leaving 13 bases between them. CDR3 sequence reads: CASSSQGGNYEQYF. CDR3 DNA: TGTGCCAGCAGCTCGCAGGGGGGAAACTACGAGCAGTACTTC. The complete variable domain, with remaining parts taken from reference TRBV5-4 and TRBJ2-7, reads ETGVTQSPTHLIKTRGQQVTLRCSSQSGHNTVSWYQQALGQGPQFIFQYYREEENGRGNFPPRFSGLQFPNYSSELNVNALELDDSALYLCASSSQGGNYEQYFGPGTRLTVT.